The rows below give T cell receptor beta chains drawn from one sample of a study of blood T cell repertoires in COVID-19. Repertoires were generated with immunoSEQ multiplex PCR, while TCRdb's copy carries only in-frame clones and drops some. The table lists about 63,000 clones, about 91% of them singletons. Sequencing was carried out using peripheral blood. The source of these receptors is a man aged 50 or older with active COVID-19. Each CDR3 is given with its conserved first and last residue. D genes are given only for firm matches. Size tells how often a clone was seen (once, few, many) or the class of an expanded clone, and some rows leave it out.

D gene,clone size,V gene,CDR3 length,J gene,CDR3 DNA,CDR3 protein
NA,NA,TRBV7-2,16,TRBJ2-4,TGTGCCAGCAGCGATGGACTGGTCAGGTCCAAAAACATTCAGTACTTC,CASSDGLVRSKNIQYF
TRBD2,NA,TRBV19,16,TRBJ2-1,TGTGCCAGTAGTATATCGGGACTAGCAAGGAACAATGAGCAGTTCTTC,CASSISGLARNNEQFF
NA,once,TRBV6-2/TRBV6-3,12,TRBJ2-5,TGTGCCAGCAGTTACCCCAGGTCAACCCAGTACTTC,CASSYPRSTQYF
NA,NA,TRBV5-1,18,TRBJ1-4,TGCGCCAGCAGCTTGGGACGACGGACAGAGGCCCTTAATGAAAAACTGTTTTTT,CASSLGRRTEALNEKLFF
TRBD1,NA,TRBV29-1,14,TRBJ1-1,TGCAGCGTGGGACAGGGAGATATGAACACTGAAGCTTTCTTT,CSVGQGDMNTEAFF
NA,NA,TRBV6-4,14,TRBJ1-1,TGTGCCAGCAGTGAGTCCACAGAGAACACTGAAGCTTTCTTT,CASSESTENTEAFF
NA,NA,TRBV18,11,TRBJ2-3,TGTGCCAGCTCCAGTCCAGATACGCAGTATTTT,CASSSPDTQYF
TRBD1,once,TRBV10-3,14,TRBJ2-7,TGTGCCATCAGTAAAGCAGGGGGACCCTACGAGCAGTACTTC,CAISKAGGPYEQYF
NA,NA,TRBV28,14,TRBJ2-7,TGTGCCAGCAGAACGGGCCTCGGAGGGTACGAGCAGTACTTC,CASRTGLGGYEQYF
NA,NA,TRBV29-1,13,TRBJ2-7,TGCAGCGTTCTACCGACTCATTCCTACGAGCAGTACTTC,CSVLPTHSYEQYF
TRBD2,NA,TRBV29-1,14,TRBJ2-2,TGCAGCGTTGGGCGGACTAGCGGGAGCGGGGAGCTGTTTTTT,CSVGRTSGSGELFF
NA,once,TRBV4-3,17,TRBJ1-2,TGCGCCAGCAGCCAAGATATGTGGCAGGGGAGTCTCTATGGCTACACCTTC,CASSQDMWQGSLYGYTF
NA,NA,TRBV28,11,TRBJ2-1,TGTGCCAGCCCCTCCCACAATGAGCAGTTCTTC,CASPSHNEQFF
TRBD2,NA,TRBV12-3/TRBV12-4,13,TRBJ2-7,TGTGCCAGCAGGATGACTAGCGGATACGAGCAGTACTTC,CASRMTSGYEQYF
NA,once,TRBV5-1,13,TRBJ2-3,TGCGCCAGCAGCTTGGCTTCCGCAGATACGCAGTATTTT,CASSLASADTQYF
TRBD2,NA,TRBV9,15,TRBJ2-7,TGTGCCAGCAGCGTAGACGCTAGCGGGACCTACGAGCAGTACTTC,CASSVDASGTYEQYF
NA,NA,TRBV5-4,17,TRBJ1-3,TGTGCCAGCAGCGCGTCCGCATCAGGGGTTTCTGGAAACACCATATATTTT,CASSASASGVSGNTIYF
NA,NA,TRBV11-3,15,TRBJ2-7,TGTGCCAGCAGCTTAGTGTTGGGGAGCTCCTACGAGCAGTACTTC,CASSLVLGSSYEQYF
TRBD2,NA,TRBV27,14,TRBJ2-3,TGTGCCAGCAGACGGACTAGCGGGAGGGATACGCAGTATTTT,CASRRTSGRDTQYF
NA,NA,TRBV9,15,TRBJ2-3,TGTGCCAGCAGCATTCGGGGGATTTCCACAGATACGCAGTATTTT,CASSIRGISTDTQYF
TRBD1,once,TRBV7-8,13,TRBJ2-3,TGTGCCAGCAGCTCCGGGACAGCCGATACCAAGTATTTT,CASSSGTADTKYF
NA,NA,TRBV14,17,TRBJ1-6,TGTGCCAGCAGATGGGGGCGGGTCCCCCCGTGGAATTCACCCCTCCACTTT,CASRWGRVPPWNSPLHF
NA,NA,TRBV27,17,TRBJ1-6,TGTGCCAGCAGTTTTCGACTAAGACAGGTTTCCACTTCACCCCTCCACTTT,CASSFRLRQVSTSPLHF
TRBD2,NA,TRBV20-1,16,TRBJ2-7,TGCAGTGCTAGTGTTCCTAGCGGGAGTATCGGCCACGAGCAGTACTTC,CSASVPSGSIGHEQYF
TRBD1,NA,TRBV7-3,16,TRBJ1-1,TGTGCCAGCAGCCCAGGGGGGAAGAAGGGGAACACTGAAGCTTTCTTT,CASSPGGKKGNTEAFF
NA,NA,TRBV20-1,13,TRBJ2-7,TGCAGTGCTAGTCTTCCCGGGATCTACGAGCAGTACTTC,CSASLPGIYEQYF
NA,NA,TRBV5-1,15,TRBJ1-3,TGCGCCAGCAGCCCGCAGGCACCTCCTGGAAACACCATATATTTT,CASSPQAPPGNTIYF
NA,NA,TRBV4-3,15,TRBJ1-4,TGCGCCAGCAGCCAAGTGGGGGGTAGTAATGAAAAACTGTTTTTT,CASSQVGGSNEKLFF
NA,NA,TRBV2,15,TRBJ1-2,TGTGCCAGCAGTGAATGGGCAGGGGCAAACTATGGCTACACCTTC,CASSEWAGANYGYTF
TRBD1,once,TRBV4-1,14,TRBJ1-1,TGCGCCAGCAGCCAAGTGACCGGACAGGTTGAAGCTTTCTTT,CASSQVTGQVEAFF
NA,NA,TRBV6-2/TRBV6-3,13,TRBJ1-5,TGTGCCAGCAGCCGTGTTGGTGGCCAGCCCCAGCATTTT,CASSRVGGQPQHF